The table lists the clone carrying this TCR beta chain with a few counts. Measured with immunoSEQ multiplex PCR; TCRdb has only the in-frame clones, and not every one. This table holds over 150,000 clones, 85% to 90% found once. This sample is part of a study of blood T cell repertoires in COVID-19. Participant-reported clinical history was the basis for cohort assignment. CDR3 length: 15 amino acids. Between the trimmed V and J ends, which lost 6 bases and 4 bases, there was a span of 18 bases. Germline V gene lookup returns CDR1 SQVTM and CDR2 ANQGSEA. The sequenced material came from PBMCs or T cells enriched from blood (not recorded which). The V gene is TRBV29-1, the J gene TRBJ2-2; D may be TRBD1 (6 bases). This clonotype originated in a man aged 35 to 55 who had recovered from COVID-19. CDR3 sequence reads: CSVYFPGQSTGELFF. The CDR3 bases are TGCAGCGTCTACTTCCCGGGACAAAGCACCGGGGAGCTGTTTTTT.